The clone carrying this T cell receptor beta chain has just a few counts. The source of the sample is a study of Graves' ophthalmopathy and Graves' hyperthyroidism. Overall study context: Peripheral blood was obtained at first diagnosis, ahead of any treatment.

All donors with ophthalmopathy were recorded as having moderate-to-severe activity, CAS ≥3, NOSPECS ≥4 and a duration under 3 months. In this cohort, patients with other autoimmune diseases, uncontrolled infections, pregnancy or lactation were excluded. The diagnosis was founded upon clinical symptoms, serum thyroxine, TRAb, thyroid ultrasound and orbital computed tomography. Amplification targeted the TCR beta CDR3 regions, with RNA transcripts as the source material. RT-PCR with HTBI primers came first, then second-round multiplex PCR. Each CDR3 protein gets one entry after TCRdb re-called the multiplex PCR reads with MiXCR. The sample has almost 750,000 distinct CDR3 sequences, roughly 40% seen once. Sequencing was done on a sample of peripheral blood. The clonotype comes from an adult man with Graves' ophthalmopathy.

The CDR3 is CASTLERGTGELFF. Here the CDR3 DNA reads TGTGCCAGTACCCTCGAGAGAGGAACCGGGGAGCTGTTTTTT. The chain couples TRBV19 to TRBJ2-2, with D hard to call. From germline, CDR1 is LNHDA and CDR2 SQIVND (reference sequence). V lost 7 bases to trimming and J lost 5 bases, with 14 bases between them. This CDR3 has 14 amino acids.